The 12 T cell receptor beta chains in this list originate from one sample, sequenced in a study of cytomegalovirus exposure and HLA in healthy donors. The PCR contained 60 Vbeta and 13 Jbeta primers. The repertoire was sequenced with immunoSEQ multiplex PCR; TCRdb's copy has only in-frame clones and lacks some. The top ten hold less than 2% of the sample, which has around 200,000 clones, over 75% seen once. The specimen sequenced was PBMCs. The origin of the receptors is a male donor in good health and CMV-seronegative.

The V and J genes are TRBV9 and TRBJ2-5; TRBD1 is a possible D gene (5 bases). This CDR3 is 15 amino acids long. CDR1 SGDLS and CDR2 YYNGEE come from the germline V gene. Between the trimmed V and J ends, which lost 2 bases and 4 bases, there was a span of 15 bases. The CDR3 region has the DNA TGTGCCAGCAGCGTCGAGCCAGGGCTGGGAGAGACCCAGTACTTC. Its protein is CASSVEPGLGETQYF.

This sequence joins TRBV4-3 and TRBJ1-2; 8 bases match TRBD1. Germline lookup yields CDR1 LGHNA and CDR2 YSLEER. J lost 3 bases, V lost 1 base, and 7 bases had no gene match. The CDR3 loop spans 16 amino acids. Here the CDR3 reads CASSQATGGLDYGYTF. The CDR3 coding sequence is TGCGCCAGCAGCCAAGCCACAGGGGGGTTGGACTATGGCTACACCTTC.

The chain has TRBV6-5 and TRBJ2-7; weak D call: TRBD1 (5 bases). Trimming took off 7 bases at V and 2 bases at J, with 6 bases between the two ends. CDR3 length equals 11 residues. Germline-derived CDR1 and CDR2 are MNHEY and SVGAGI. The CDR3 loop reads CASKGAYEQYF. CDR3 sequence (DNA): TGTGCCAGCAAAGGGGCCTACGAGCAGTACTTC.

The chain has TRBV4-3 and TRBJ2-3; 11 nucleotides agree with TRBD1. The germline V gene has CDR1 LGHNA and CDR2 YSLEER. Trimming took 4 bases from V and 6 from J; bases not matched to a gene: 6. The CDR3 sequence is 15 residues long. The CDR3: CASSRTGTGGDTQYF. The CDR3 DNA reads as TGCGCCAGCAGCCGGACCGGGACAGGGGGGGATACGCAGTATTTT.

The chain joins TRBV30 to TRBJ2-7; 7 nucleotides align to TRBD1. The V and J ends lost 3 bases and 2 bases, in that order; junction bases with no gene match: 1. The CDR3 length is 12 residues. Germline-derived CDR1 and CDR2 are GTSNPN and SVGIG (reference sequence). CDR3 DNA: TGTGCCTGGAGGGGACAGACCTACGAGCAGTACTTC. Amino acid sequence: CAWRGQTYEQYF. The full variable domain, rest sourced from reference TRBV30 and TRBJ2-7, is SQTIHQWPATLVQPVGSPLSLECTVEGTSNPNLYWYRQAAGRGLQLLFYSVGIGQISSEVPQNLSASRPQDRQFILSSKKLLLSDSGFYLCAWRGQTYEQYFGPGTRLTVT.

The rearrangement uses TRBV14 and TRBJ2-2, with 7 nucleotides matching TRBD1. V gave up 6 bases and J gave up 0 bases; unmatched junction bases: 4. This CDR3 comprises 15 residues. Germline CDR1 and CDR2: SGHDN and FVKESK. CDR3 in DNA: TGTGCCAGCAGGCGGACAGGATCGAACACCGGGGAGCTGTTTTTT. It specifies CASRRTGSNTGELFF.

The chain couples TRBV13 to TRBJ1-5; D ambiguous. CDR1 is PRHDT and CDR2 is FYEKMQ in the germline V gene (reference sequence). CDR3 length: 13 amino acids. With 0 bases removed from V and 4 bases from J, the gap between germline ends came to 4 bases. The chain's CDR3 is CASSLGENQPQHF. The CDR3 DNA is TGTGCCAGCAGCTTAGGGGAGAATCAGCCCCAGCATTTT.

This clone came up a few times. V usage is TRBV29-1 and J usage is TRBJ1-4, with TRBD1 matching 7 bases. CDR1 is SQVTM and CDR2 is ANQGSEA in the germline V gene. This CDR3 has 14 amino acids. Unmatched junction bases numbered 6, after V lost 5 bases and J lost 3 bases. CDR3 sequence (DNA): TGCAGCGTTCCTGAGGGGGCTGCTAATGAAAAACTGTTTTTT. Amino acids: CSVPEGAANEKLFF.

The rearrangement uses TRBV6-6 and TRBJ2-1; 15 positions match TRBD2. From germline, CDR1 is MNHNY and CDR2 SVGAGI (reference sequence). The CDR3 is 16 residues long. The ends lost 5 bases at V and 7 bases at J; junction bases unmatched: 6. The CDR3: CASSNPGLAGGNEQFF. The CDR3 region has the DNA TGTGCCAGCAGTAACCCGGGACTAGCGGGGGGAAATGAGCAGTTCTTC.

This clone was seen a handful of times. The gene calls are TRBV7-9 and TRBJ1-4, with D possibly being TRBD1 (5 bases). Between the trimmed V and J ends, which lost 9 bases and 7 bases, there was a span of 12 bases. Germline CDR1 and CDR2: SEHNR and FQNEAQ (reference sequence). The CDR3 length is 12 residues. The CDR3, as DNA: TGTGCCAGTGGGGGGGGAACTGAAAAACTGTTTTTT. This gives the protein CASGGGTEKLFF.

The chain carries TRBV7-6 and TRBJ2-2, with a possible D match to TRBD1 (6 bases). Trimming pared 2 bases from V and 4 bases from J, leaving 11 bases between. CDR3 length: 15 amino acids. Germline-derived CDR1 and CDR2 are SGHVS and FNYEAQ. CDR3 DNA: TGTGCCAGCAGCTTATGGGGGCGCGGCACCGGGGAGCTGTTTTTT. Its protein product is CASSLWGRGTGELFF.

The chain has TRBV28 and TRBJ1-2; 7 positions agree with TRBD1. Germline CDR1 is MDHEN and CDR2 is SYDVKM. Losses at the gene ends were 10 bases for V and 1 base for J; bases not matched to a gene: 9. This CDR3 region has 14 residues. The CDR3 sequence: CATQGLLFNYGYTF. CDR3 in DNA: TGTGCCACACAGGGGCTCCTCTTTAACTATGGCTACACCTTC.